This T cell receptor beta chain was observed in a study of identical twins. This CDR3 region has 14 residues. Germline lookup yields CDR1 KGHSH and CDR2 LQKENI. The V gene lost 6 bases and the J gene lost 5 bases, with 16 bases spanning the gap. From the 5' RACE reads, TCRdb called clonotypes with MiXCR, one entry per CDR3 protein. The sample includes more than 600,000 distinct CDR3 sequences, 15% to 20% of them seen just once. These data are also associated with another study on T cells expressing NK-cell markers. That investigation notes: Obtained from sorted CD3+CD56+NKG2C+, CD3+CD56+NKG2C- and CD3+CD56-NKG2C+ T cells were the TCR beta repertoires.

The chain recombines TRBV18 with TRBJ2-5; D is unclear. The source material was PBMCs. The receptor's source is a woman between 18 and 30 years old in good health. CDR3 DNA: TGTGCCAGCTCGGTTGGACCGCTGGCGGAGACCCAGTACTTC. This translates into CASSVGPLAETQYF. The full variable domain, in which reference TRBV18 and TRBJ2-5 provide the parts outside the CDR3, is NAGVMQNPRHLVRRRGQEARLRCSPMKGHSHVYWYRQLPEEGLKFMVYLQKENIIDESGMPKERFSAEFPKEGPSILRIQQVVRGDSAAYFCASSVGPLAETQYFGPGTRLLVL.